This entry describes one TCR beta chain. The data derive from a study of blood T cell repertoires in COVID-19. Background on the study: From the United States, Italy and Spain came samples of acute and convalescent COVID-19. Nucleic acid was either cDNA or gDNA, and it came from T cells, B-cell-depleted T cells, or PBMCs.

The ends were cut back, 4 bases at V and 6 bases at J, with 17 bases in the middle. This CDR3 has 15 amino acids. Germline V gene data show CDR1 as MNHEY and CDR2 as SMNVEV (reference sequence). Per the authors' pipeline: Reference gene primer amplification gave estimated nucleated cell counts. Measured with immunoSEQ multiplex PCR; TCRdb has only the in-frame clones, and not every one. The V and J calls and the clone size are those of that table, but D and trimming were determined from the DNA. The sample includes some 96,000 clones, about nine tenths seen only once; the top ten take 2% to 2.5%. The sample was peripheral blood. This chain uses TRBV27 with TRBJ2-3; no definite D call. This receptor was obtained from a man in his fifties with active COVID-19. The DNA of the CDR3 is TGTGCCAGCAGTTCTTTGGGCCTCAGTGTGGATACGCAGTATTTT. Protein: CASSSLGLSVDTQYF.